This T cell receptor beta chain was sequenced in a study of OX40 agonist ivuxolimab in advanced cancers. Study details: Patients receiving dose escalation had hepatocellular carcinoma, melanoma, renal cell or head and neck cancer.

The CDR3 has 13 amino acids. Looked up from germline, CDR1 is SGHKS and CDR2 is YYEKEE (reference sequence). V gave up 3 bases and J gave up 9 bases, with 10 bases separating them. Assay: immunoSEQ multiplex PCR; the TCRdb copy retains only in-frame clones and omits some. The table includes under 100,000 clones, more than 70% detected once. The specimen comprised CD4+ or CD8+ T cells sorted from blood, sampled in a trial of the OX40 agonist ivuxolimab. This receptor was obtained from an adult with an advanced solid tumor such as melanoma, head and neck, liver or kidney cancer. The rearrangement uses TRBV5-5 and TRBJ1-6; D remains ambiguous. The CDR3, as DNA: TGTGCCAGCAGCTGGATCAGTGGTTCACCCCTCCACTTT. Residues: CASSWISGSPLHF.